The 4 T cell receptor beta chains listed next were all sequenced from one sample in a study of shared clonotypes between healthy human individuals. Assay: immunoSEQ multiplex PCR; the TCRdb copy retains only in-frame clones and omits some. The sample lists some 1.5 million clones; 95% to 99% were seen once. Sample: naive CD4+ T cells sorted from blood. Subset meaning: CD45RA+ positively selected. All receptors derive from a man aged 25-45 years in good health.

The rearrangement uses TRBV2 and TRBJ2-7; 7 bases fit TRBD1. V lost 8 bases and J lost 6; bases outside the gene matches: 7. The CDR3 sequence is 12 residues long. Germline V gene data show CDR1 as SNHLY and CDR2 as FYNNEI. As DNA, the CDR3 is TGTGCCAGCGGACAGGTGGTGGTCGAGCAGTACTTC. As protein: CASGQVVVEQYF.

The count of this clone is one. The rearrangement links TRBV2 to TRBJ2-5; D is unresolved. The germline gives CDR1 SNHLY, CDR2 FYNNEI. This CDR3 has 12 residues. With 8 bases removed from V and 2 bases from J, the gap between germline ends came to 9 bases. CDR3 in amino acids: CASGGIQETQYF. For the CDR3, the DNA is TGTGCCAGCGGTGGGATTCAAGAGACCCAGTACTTC.

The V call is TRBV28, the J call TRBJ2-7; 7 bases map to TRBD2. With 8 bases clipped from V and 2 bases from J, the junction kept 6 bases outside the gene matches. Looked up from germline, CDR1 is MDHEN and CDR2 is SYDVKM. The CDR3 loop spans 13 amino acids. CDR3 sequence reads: CASESGITYEQYF. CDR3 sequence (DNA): TGTGCCAGCGAAAGCGGGATTACCTACGAGCAGTACTTC. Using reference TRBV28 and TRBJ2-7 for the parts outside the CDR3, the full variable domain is DVKVTQSSRYLVKRTGEKVFLECVQDMDHENMFWYRQDPGLGLRLIYFSYDVKMKEKGDIPEGYSVSREKKERFSLILESASTNQTSMYLCASESGITYEQYFGPGTRLTVT.

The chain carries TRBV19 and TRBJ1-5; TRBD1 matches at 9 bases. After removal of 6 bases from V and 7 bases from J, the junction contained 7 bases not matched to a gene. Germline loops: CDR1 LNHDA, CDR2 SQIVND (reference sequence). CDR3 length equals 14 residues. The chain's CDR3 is CASSRDRVEQPQHF. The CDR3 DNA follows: TGTGCCAGTAGCAGGGACAGGGTGGAACAGCCCCAGCATTTT.